The clone carrying this T cell receptor (beta chain) came up once. The antigen remains undetermined. The sample comes from a study of OX40 agonist ivuxolimab in advanced cancers. The wider study: Patients received the agonistic anti-OX40 (CD134) antibody ivuxolimab. One hepatocellular carcinoma and a couple of cutaneous melanoma patients partially responded.

Here immunoSEQ multiplex PCR was the method, and the copy in TCRdb shows in-frame clones only, minus some. The sample lists some 74,000 clones, about nine tenths seen once, with about 0.3% in the top ten. Germline CDR1 SGDLS, CDR2 YYNGEE. The CDR3 runs 15 residues. Trimming cost V 2 bases and J 0 bases, with 10 bases left between them. Study-wide findings and caveats: Dose levels from 0.1 to 3.0 mg/kg saw CD4+ and CD8+ blood T cells expand clonally by week 6. CD8+ T cells showed, on average, more clonal expansion than CD4+ cells.

The origin of this receptor is an adult with an advanced solid tumor such as melanoma, head and neck, liver or kidney cancer. This rearrangement joins TRBV9 to TRBJ2-3, with a weak D call TRBD1 (6 bases). Here the sequenced sample was CD4+ or CD8+ T cells sorted from blood, taken in a trial of the OX40 agonist ivuxolimab. The CDR3 nucleotides are TGTGCCAGCAGCGTGACAGGAACTAGCACAGATACGCAGTATTTT. This gives the protein CASSVTGTSTDTQYF.